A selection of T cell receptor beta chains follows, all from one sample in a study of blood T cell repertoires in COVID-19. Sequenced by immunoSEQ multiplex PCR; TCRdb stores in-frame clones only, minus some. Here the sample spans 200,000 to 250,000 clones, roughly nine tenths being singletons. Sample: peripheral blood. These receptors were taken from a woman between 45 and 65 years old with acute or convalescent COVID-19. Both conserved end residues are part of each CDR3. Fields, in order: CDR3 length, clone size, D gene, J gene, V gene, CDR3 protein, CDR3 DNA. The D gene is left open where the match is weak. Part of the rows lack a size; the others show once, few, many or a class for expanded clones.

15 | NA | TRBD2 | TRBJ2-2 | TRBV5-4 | CASSWTSGNTGELFF | TGTGCCAGCAGCTGGACTAGCGGGAACACCGGGGAGCTGTTTTTT
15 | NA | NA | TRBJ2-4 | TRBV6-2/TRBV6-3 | CASSYPRDLGNIQYF | TGTGCCAGCAGTTACCCCAGGGATTTGGGGAACATTCAGTACTTC
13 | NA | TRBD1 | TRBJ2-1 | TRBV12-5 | CASGPGTDNEQFF | TGTGCTAGTGGTCCCGGGACAGACAATGAGCAGTTCTTC
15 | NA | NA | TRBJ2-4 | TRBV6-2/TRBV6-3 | CASSYKLGQRPIQYF | TGTGCCAGCAGTTACAAATTAGGCCAGCGGCCCATTCAGTACTTC
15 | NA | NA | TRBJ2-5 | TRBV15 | CATSRGPGDQETQYF | TGTGCCACCAGCAGAGGACCGGGGGACCAAGAGACCCAGTACTTC
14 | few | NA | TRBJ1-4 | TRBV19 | CASSIRAPVEKLFF | TGTGCCAGTAGTATCAGGGCCCCTGTTGAAAAACTGTTTTTT
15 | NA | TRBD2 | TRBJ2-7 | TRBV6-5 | CASSYGTGGGYEQYF | TGTGCCAGCAGTTATGGTACGGGAGGAGGGTACGAGCAGTACTTC
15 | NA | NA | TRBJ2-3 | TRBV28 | CASSITPTSTDTQYF | TGTGCCAGCAGCATTACTCCCACCAGCACAGATACGCAGTATTTT
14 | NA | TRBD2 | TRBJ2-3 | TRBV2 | CASGQRRGVDTQYF | TGTGCCAGCGGCCAAAGGCGGGGGGTAGATACGCAGTATTTT
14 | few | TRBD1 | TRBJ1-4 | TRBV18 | CASSQGQVYEKLFF | TGTGCCAGCTCCCAGGGACAGGTCTATGAAAAACTGTTTTTT
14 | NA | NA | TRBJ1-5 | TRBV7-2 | CASSLVRGNQPQHF | TGTGCCAGCAGCTTAGTCAGGGGCAATCAGCCCCAGCATTTT
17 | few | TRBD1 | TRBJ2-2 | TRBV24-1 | CATSDFLGTGDTGELFF | TGTGCCACCAGTGATTTCCTCGGGACAGGAGACACCGGGGAGCTGTTTTTT
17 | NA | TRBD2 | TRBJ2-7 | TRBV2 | CASSEAVAGGGAVEQYF | TGTGCCAGCAGTGAAGCGGTTGCGGGCGGGGGGGCCGTCGAGCAGTACTTC
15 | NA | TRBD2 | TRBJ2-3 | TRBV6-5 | CASSFGLAGADTQYF | TGTGCCAGCAGTTTCGGGCTAGCGGGAGCAGATACGCAGTATTTT
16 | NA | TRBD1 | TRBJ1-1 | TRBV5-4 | CASSQGQGTTGTEAFF | TGTGCCAGCAGCCAGGGACAGGGGACAACGGGCACTGAAGCTTTCTTT
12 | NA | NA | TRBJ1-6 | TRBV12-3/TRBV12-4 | CASSNRVSPLHF | TGTGCCAGCAGCAACAGGGTGTCACCCCTCCACTTT
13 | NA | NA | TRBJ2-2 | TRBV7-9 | CASSQQNTGELFF | TGTGCCAGCAGCCAACAAAACACCGGGGAGCTGTTTTTT
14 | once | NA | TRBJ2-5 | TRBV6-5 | CASSRGGGQETQYF | TGTGCCAGCAGCCGGGGAGGGGGCCAAGAGACCCAGTACTTC
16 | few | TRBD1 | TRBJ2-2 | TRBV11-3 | CASSPRGPSNTGELFF | TGTGCCAGCAGTCCTAGGGGGCCATCTAACACCGGGGAGCTGTTTTTT
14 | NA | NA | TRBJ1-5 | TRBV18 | CASSPQDANQPQHF | TGTGCCAGCTCACCCCAGGATGCCAATCAGCCCCAGCATTTT
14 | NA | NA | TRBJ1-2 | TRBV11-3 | CASSPGDGLYGYTF | TGTGCCAGCAGCCCGGGGGACGGACTCTATGGCTACACCTTC
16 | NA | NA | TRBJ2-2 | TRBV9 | CASSVGLARYTGELFF | TGTGCCAGCAGCGTAGGGTTAGCAAGGTACACCGGGGAGCTGTTTTTT
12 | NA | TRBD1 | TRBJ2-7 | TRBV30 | CALGDSLYEQYF | TGTGCCCTGGGGGACAGCCTCTACGAGCAGTACTTC
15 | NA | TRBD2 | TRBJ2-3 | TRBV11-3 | CASSFGTREVDTQYF | TGTGCCAGCAGCTTCGGGACTAGGGAGGTAGATACGCAGTATTTT
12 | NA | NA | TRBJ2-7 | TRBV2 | CASSADSYEQYF | TGTGCCAGCAGCGCCGACAGCTACGAGCAGTACTTC
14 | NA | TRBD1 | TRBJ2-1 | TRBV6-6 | CASSLWTGYNEQFF | TGTGCCAGCAGTCTTTGGACAGGCTACAATGAGCAGTTCTTC
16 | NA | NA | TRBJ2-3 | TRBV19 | CASSSPRGAGTDTQYF | TGTGCCAGTAGTAGCCCACGTGGGGCCGGAACAGATACGCAGTATTTT
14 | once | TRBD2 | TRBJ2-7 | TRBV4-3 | CASSQETGGWEQYF | TGCGCCAGCAGCCAAGAGACGGGGGGATGGGAGCAGTACTTC
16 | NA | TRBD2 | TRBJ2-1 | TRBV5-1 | CASRGLAGGDYNEQFF | TGCGCCAGCCGGGGACTAGCGGGGGGAGACTACAATGAGCAGTTCTTC
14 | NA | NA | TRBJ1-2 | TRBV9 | CASSVDHSRYGYTF | TGTGCCAGCAGCGTAGATCACAGCCGCTATGGCTACACCTTC
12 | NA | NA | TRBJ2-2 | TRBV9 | CASSGQTGELFF | TGTGCCAGCAGTGGACAAACCGGGGAGCTGTTTTTT
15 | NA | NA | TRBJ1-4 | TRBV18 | CASSPRFATNEKLFF | TGTGCCAGCTCACCGAGATTTGCAACTAATGAAAAACTGTTTTTT
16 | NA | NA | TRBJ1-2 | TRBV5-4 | CASSKETGRSNYGYTF | TGTGCCAGCAGCAAAGAAACAGGTCGATCTAACTATGGCTACACCTTC
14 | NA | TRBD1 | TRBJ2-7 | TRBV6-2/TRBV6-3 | CASSQQGANYEQYF | TGTGCCAGCAGTCAACAGGGGGCGAACTACGAGCAGTACTTC
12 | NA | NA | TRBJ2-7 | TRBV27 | CASGGQAYEQYF | TGTGCCAGCGGAGGGCAGGCCTACGAGCAGTACTTC
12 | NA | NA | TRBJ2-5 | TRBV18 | CASSPAQETQYF | TGTGCCAGCTCACCAGCGCAAGAGACCCAGTACTTC
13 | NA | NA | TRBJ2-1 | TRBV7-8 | CASSLGAGSEQFF | TGTGCCAGCAGCTTAGGGGCAGGAAGTGAGCAGTTCTTC
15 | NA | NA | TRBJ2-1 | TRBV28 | CASLSRWETRNEQFF | TGTGCCAGCCTCAGTCGCTGGGAGACGAGAAATGAGCAGTTCTTC
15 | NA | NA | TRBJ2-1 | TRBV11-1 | CASSLRDLDYNEQFF | TGTGCCAGCAGCCTCCGGGACTTAGACTACAATGAGCAGTTCTTC
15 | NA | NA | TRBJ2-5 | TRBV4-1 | CASSHNYFDRETQYF | TGCGCCAGCAGCCATAATTACTTCGATAGAGAGACCCAGTACTTC
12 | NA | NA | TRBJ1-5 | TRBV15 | CATSRGAQPQHF | TGTGCCACCAGCAGAGGGGCTCAGCCCCAGCATTTT
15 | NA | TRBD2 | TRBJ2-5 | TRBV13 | CASSRTGGGRETQYF | TGTGCCAGCAGCAGAACGGGGGGGGGCAGGGAGACCCAGTACTTC
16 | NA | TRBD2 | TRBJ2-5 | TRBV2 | CASSKIRDYGTETQYF | TGTGCCAGCAGTAAGATCCGGGACTACGGTACGGAGACCCAGTACTTC
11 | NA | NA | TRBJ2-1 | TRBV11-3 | CASSGGGGQFF | TGTGCCAGCAGCGGAGGAGGCGGGCAGTTCTTC